This TCR beta chain emerged from a study of shared clonotypes between healthy human individuals (dated by TCRdb to 2018 to 2021). Context from the whole study: Three men and two women, aged 18 to 49 years, made up the cohort. To increase sequencing depth and limit assay-specific biases, different laboratories used diverse techniques to prepare libraries and sequence TCR repertoires. Between about 0.9 and 10 billion PBMCs per donor were obtained by leukapheresis. The study deeply sequenced blood TCR repertoires of five healthy adults to estimate repertoire size and the extent of clonotype sharing between individuals. For each donor, CD4 naive and CD4 memory were each run on three plates, CD8 naive on two plates, and CD8 memory on one plate. Results the study describes overall, beyond this receptor: Sharing across several donors was observed for about 5% of naive CD4, less than 4% of naive CD8, 2% to 2.5% of memory CD4, and less than 0.45% of memory CD8 clonotypes. Larger estimated clonotype richness was generally found for naive subsets than for memory subsets. Incomplete sequencing was indicated by rarefaction of sorted-subset datasets, despite the large sequencing depth. Sampling was limited to blood, and TCR repertoires in tissue likely differ from TCR repertoires in blood. The genetic and exposure-history diversity represented was limited by the small number of donors. Pairwise subsampling indicated that sequencing depth was expected to affect the degree of clonotype sharing among donors. Higher generation probabilities were observed for clonotypes shared by all four sorted-subset donors than for non-shared clonotypes.

TCR CDR3 regions were amplified from genomic DNA by multiplex PCR using the deep immunoSEQ assay. Extracted genomic DNA from each cell subset was spread evenly across all wells of several immunoSEQ 96-well plates, with each plate serving as a replicate. For sorted subsets, each replicate PCR was loaded with 150 to 250 ng genomic DNA, equivalent to 30,000 or so T cell genomes. Purified libraries were quantified with a Qubit 3.0 fluorometer, sized on a Bioanalyzer 2100, and re-quantified with the KAPA Library Quantification kit. Every immunoSEQ 96-well plate was sequenced on a dedicated single-read 150-cycle Illumina NextSeq 550 flow cell. Under the source paper's analysis protocol: Because the immunoSEQ output included only junctional sequences and no quality scores, the filtering could not be the same as the filtering used for full-length reads. Sequences were annotated with PyIR, a Python wrapper for IgBLAST v1.9, and V/J genes and CDR3 were assigned using IMGT germline references. Reads with weak V/J assignments (E-value above 1e-6), missing CDR3, stop codons, out-of-frame junctions, or ambiguous translated residues were removed. V3J clonotypes were defined as sequences sharing the same inferred V gene, J gene, and CDR3 amino acid sequence. To compute the percentage overlap between repertoires, the number of shared unique clonotypes was divided by the size of the smaller repertoire. Richness of each repertoire was evaluated using RTK rarefaction, the Chao1 estimator, and Recon v2.1 estimates of unobserved clonotypes. Generation probabilities for all TCRbeta clonotypes obtained by the gDNA method from several donors were computed using OLGA. In TCRdb, the immuneACCESS table is reduced to in-frame sequences with V and J assigned. These tables do not hold every clone; where another copy was compared, an unresolved V gene accounts for under half, and the others remain unexplained. For V, J and clone size, that table is used; D and trimming come from the DNA. The sample table lists roughly 1,800,000 clones, roughly 95% of them with a count of one. The ten largest clones capture less than 1.5% of the sample.

Remarks on this clone: Its antigen remains undetermined. No base qualities exist here, and no much larger clone lies one base off it.

The junction shows trimming of 11 bases on V and 3 bases on J, plus 17 bases between the germline ends. The germline V gene yields MDHEN for CDR1 and SYDVKM for CDR2. The CDR3 spans 13 residues, from the cysteine through the phenylalanine. The entry retains the CDR3 DNA only, 39 bases that are in frame from base 1. CD8 naive samples were CD45RO-negative cells positively selected for CCR7, giving a CD45RA+CCR7+ population that excluded TemRA cells. Healthy HIV-negative adults with no recently reported acute infections or vaccinations were included as donors. Only Caucasian adults living in Nashville, Tennessee, USA were represented among the donors. Blood was obtained by leukapheresis, after which PBMCs were separated by Ficoll-Histopaque density gradient centrifugation and cryopreserved in liquid nitrogen vapor phase. Purity and quantity of every magnetically sorted T cell population were checked by analytical flow cytometry. From each sorted fraction, genomic DNA was isolated and quantified by UV absorbance on a Nanodrop 2000c.

The sequenced material came from naive CD8+ T cells sorted from blood. The sample's cell subset or site label, decoded: CD45RA+CCR7+. The TCR comes from a man aged 18 to 29 in good health. This chain is built from TRBV28 and TRBJ2-7; a tentative D match to TRBD1 spans 6 bases. The sequence in DNA is TGTGCCGCAGCAGGGGCTGCAGACTACGAGCAGTACTTC. This is translated as CAAAGAADYEQYF.